This TCR beta chain emerged from a study of T cell responses to AZD1222 COVID-19 vaccine. For this clone: Antigen unknown.

Sequenced by immunoSEQ multiplex PCR; TCRdb stores in-frame clones only, minus some. The data hold about 120,000 clones, with about 90% observed a single time. The CDR3 runs to 14 residues. Germline CDR1 MDHEN, CDR2 SYDVKM. Trimming shortened V by 2 bases and J by 0 bases, and 6 bases separated the two germline ends. Study-level results: Repertoires were collected only later (after the peak T cell response had occurred). White British people made up most donors, females outnumbered males, and clonal diversity was possibly underestimated. At study baseline, merely five or six AZD1222 recipients were seropositive. After two AZD1222 doses, spike-specific TCR breadth and depth rose versus day 0.

The chain is built from TRBV28 and TRBJ2-3; D unresolved. The sample consisted of peripheral blood, taken on day 0 of AZD1222 vaccination. The sequence came from an adult in good health. The CDR3, as DNA: TGTGCCAGCAGTTTACGCGGAAGCACAGATACGCAGTATTTT. Amino acids: CASSLRGSTDTQYF.